This TCR beta chain is drawn from a study of PD-L1 blockade in urothelial cancer. Study-level background: When patients started atezolizumab around 2014, it was given at 1,200 mg intravenously every 3 weeks. Blood samples contained a median 141,255 T cells.

Some clones are missing from TCRdb's copy, which holds only in-frame ones; the method was immunoSEQ multiplex PCR. The sample includes tens of thousands of clones, roughly 90% of them seen just once. Described time point: peripheral blood 6 weeks after treatment start. A total of 1 to 8 samples per patient were collected pretreatment and on-treatment. Source: PBMCs, taken around atezolizumab (anti-PD-L1) treatment. This clonotype originated in a man between 60 and 70 years old with urothelial cancer.

The CDR3 coding sequence is TGTGCCATCAGCAGGACAGGGGAGAGACAGCCCCAGCATTTT. Translating gives CAISRTGERQPQHF. This chain links TRBV10-3 with TRBJ1-5; 9 nucleotides agree with TRBD1. CDR3 length: 14 amino acids. J was trimmed by 7 bases and V by 6 bases; bases with no gene match: 7. Germline CDR1 ENHRY, CDR2 SYGVKD.